This T cell receptor beta chain was sequenced in a study of CXCR3-negative and CXCR3-positive naive CD8 T cells. Study-wide results and limits: Because surface CD5 did not distinguish the naive subsets, TCR strength was inferred from TRB CDR3 properties. High diversity, comparable across both naive subsets, contrasted with much lower diversity in memory CD8+ cells.

CDR1 and CDR2 from the germline V gene are SGHRS and YFSETQ. This CDR3 is built from 16 residues. The TRB libraries of cDNA were built by UMI-labeled 5' RACE. TCRdb re-analyzed the 5' RACE reads; it lists each CDR3 protein once, without DNA. Seen in this sample are approximately 70,000 distinct CDR3 sequences; the ten most common clones hold roughly 1.5%. Worth noting for this clonotype: The antigen is unknown.

This receptor was identified in a human donor in good health. Some clones in this sample may be carry-over from other donors' samples. J is TRBJ2-2 and V is TRBV5-1; the D call from TCRdb, TRBD2, cannot be confirmed without DNA. Sequences were obtained from naive CXCR3- CD8+ T cells from blood. Noted subset: CD45RO-CCR7+CD27+CD95- naive CD8+ T cells lacking CXCR3 (TNR3-). Here the CDR3 reads CASSWQREGNTGELFF.